Following are 29 T cell receptor beta chains from one sample sequenced in a study of T-cell memory formation after mild COVID-19. MiXCR, run by TCRdb on the 5' RACE reads, gives a single entry per CDR3 protein. The sample lists hundreds of thousands of distinct CDR3 sequences, roughly 18% seen once, with approximately 12% in the top ten. The sample taken for sequencing was PBMCs or a T cell subset sorted from them (not recorded which). The origin of the receptors is an adult woman who had mild COVID-19 (a few samples of this study predate the infection). Cell type and time point are not known.

This clonotype was counted between two and nine times. This chain uses TRBV6-5 with TRBJ2-7, with D perhaps being TRBD1 or TRBD2 (6 bases each). Germline V CDR1 and CDR2: MNHEY, SVGAGI. Deletions cut 8 bases from V and 2 bases from J, with 10 bases between. The CDR3 runs to 12 residues. The CDR3 DNA sequence: TGTGCCAGCGGCGGGACAACCTACGAGCAGTACTTC. Translating gives CASGGTTYEQYF.

The chain carries TRBV7-9 and TRBJ1-1; 7 bases align to TRBD1. In germline, CDR1 is SEHNR, CDR2 FQNEAQ (reference sequence). With V trimmed by 3 bases and J by 1 base, 8 bases remained unmatched. CDR3 size: 16 residues. DNA for the CDR3: TGTGCCAGCAGCTTTAGGACAGGAAGCCGGAACACTGAAGCTTTCTTT. Residues: CASSFRTGSRNTEAFF.

There are a few counts of this clonotype. The chain carries TRBV20-1 and TRBJ2-5; D is ambiguous. The CDR3 loop spans 14 amino acids. CDR1 and CDR2 from the germline V gene are DFQATT and SNEGSKA (reference sequence). V was cut by 0 bases and J by 5 bases, with 13 bases left in between. The CDR3 nucleotides read TGCAGTGCTAGAGATCAGGAGCGCCGTGAGACCCAGTACTTC. It translates to CSARDQERRETQYF.

This clonotype was counted a few times. The chain combines TRBV11-2 with TRBJ2-1; D could derive from TRBD1 or TRBD2 (5 bases each). The CDR3 spans 15 residues. The V end was cut by 3 bases, the J end by 8 bases, with 17 bases between. Germline V gives CDR1 SGHAT, CDR2 FQNNGV. In nucleotides, the CDR3 is TGTGCCAGCAGCTTTCGGGACCACAACAGCGATGAGCAGTTCTTC. Amino acid sequence: CASSFRDHNSDEQFF.

This clonotype has a handful of counts. This chain joins TRBV29-1 and TRBJ1-1; the D is unclear. Germline V CDR1 and CDR2: SQVTM, ANQGSEA. The V end lost 2 bases, the J end lost 5 bases, and 15 bases lay between the germline ends. This CDR3 has 14 amino acids. Here the CDR3 DNA reads TGCAGCGTTGAACCCCGCCTGGCTGGAACTGAAGCTTTCTTT. Translating it yields CSVEPRLAGTEAFF.

This clonotype was observed a handful of times. The chain recombines TRBV6-6 with TRBJ2-3; possible D gene TRBD2, 5 bases. This CDR3 comprises 18 residues. Germline CDR1 and CDR2: MNHNY and SVGAGI (reference sequence). The V end lost 4 bases, the J end lost 0 bases, and 20 bases lay between the germline ends. The CDR3 DNA is TGTGCCAGCAGTTGGTTCCCGCAGGACTCAACTAGCACAGATACGCAGTATTTT. Encoded protein: CASSWFPQDSTSTDTQYF.

V usage is TRBV2 and J usage is TRBJ2-4; 7 bases are shared with TRBD1. Germline V gene lookup returns CDR1 SNHLY and CDR2 FYNNEI. The CDR3 has 16 amino acids. The V gene end was trimmed by 6 bases and the J gene end by 6 bases; junction bases not matched to a gene: 14. The CDR3 region has the DNA TGTGCCAGCAGAAGACAAGCTGGGACAGTCGGAAACATTCAGTACTTC. Protein sequence: CASRRQAGTVGNIQYF.

This clonotype was detected ten times or more. The chain couples TRBV5-5 to TRBJ2-3; TRBD1 might be the D (5 bases). The CDR3 runs 13 residues. Per the germline V gene, CDR1 is SGHKS and CDR2 is YYEKEE (reference sequence). V was pared by 3 bases and J by 6 bases, with 11 bases between. CDR3 nucleotide sequence: TGTGCCAGCAGCTACGTGACAGCGGATACGCAGTATTTT. This codes for CASSYVTADTQYF.

The chain couples TRBV20-1 to TRBJ2-3, with D possibly TRBD1 on 6 matching bases. The V end lost 2 bases, the J end lost 1 base, and 16 bases lay between the germline ends. The germline V gene has CDR1 DFQATT and CDR2 SNEGSKA (reference sequence). This CDR3 comprises 16 residues. CDR3 nucleotides: TGCAGTGCTAGATTCGGCCAGGGGATCGGCACAGATACGCAGTATTTT. Translating it yields CSARFGQGIGTDTQYF.

This sequence joins TRBV7-2 and TRBJ2-6, with D possibly called TRBD1 or TRBD2 (5 bases each). V was pared by 5 bases and J by 1 base, with 9 bases between. Per germline, CDR1 SGHTA and CDR2 FQGNSA. The CDR3 loop spans 15 amino acids. The chain's CDR3 is CASSPWGSGANVLTF. CDR3 nucleotides: TGTGCCAGCAGCCCATGGGGGTCTGGGGCCAACGTCCTGACTTTC. The whole variable domain, filled in from reference TRBV7-2 and TRBJ2-6, reads GAGVSQSPSNKVTEKGKDVELRCDPISGHTALYWYRQSLGQGLEFLIYFQGNSAPDKSGLPSDRFSAERTGGSVSTLTIQRTQQEDSAVYLCASSPWGSGANVLTFGAGSRLTVL.

There are a few counts of this clonotype. The chain links TRBV5-4 to TRBJ2-7; no clear D gene. The CDR3 extends over 16 amino acids. Germline V gene lookup returns CDR1 SGHNT and CDR2 YYREEE (reference sequence). V was trimmed by 0 bases and J by 5 bases, leaving 18 bases between them. CDR3: CASSLAPATAADEQYF. In DNA form, the CDR3 reads TGTGCCAGCAGCTTGGCTCCGGCTACCGCAGCCGACGAGCAGTACTTC.

The genes are TRBV3-1 and TRBJ1-2; D might be TRBD1 (5 bases). V lost 0 bases, J lost 8 bases, and 16 bases lay in between. The CDR3 is 15 residues long. The germline gives CDR1 LGHDT, CDR2 YNNKEL (reference sequence). The CDR3 nucleotides read TGTGCCAGCAGCCAAGACACGACGGGGACGGGAGGCTACACCTTC. It encodes CASSQDTTGTGGYTF.

This clonotype was detected only a few times. The J gene is TRBJ2-1, the V gene TRBV4-2; 8 nucleotides agree with TRBD1. The germline V gene has CDR1 LGHNA and CDR2 YNFKEQ. The CDR3 is made up of 16 amino acids. The ends lost 2 bases at V and 2 bases at J; junction bases unmatched: 5. Here the CDR3 reads CASSQTGTGTYNEQFF. CDR3 DNA sequence: TGTGCCAGCAGCCAAACCGGGACAGGCACCTACAATGAGCAGTTCTTC.

This clonotype appeared a few times. The rearrangement joins TRBV4-1 to TRBJ2-3; a possible D gene is TRBD2 (6 bases). V shed 4 bases and J shed 0 bases, with 11 bases lying between them. CDR1 is MGHRA, CDR2 YSYEKL, per germline. There are 15 residues in the CDR3. The CDR3 here is CASSREGTSTDTQYF. Written as DNA, the CDR3 is TGCGCCAGCAGCCGCGAGGGGACTAGCACAGATACGCAGTATTTT.

The chain uses TRBV2 and TRBJ1-5, with D maybe TRBD1 (6 bases). The CDR3 runs to 15 residues. Per the germline V gene, CDR1 is SNHLY and CDR2 is FYNNEI. Trimming took off 2 bases at V and 4 bases at J, with 12 bases between the two ends. The CDR3 loop is CASSEQGHPNQPQHF. The CDR3 nucleotides are TGTGCCAGCAGTGAACAGGGGCACCCTAATCAGCCCCAGCATTTT.

The chain employs TRBV30 and TRBJ2-1; TRBD2 matches 9 bases. The CDR3 totals 14 residues. Germline trimming cut 3 bases from V and 6 bases from J; bases unmatched to any gene: 6. Per germline, CDR1 GTSNPN and CDR2 SVGIG (reference sequence). DNA for the CDR3: TGTGCCTGGAGGAAAGCGGGGGGCCGCAATGAGCAGTTCTTC. Translation: CAWRKAGGRNEQFF.

The rearrangement links TRBV7-3 to TRBJ2-3, with 9 bases fitting TRBD2. The CDR3 covers 15 residues. CDR1 is SGHTA, CDR2 FQGTGA, per germline. Unmatched junction bases numbered 9, after V lost 5 bases and J lost 6 bases. CDR3 in DNA: TGTGCCAGCAGCCGGGTAGCGGGAGTAAGCGATACGCAGTATTTT. Amino acids: CASSRVAGVSDTQYF.

This clonotype has a handful of counts. V is TRBV7-2 and J is TRBJ1-2; 8 bases agree with TRBD1. V dropped 0 bases and J dropped 3; count of bases not matched to a gene: 6. The CDR3 totals 16 residues. Germline assignment: CDR1 SGHTA and CDR2 FQGNSA. The CDR3 sequence is CASSLAAPTGDYGYTF. In DNA, the CDR3 is TGTGCCAGCAGCTTAGCGGCCCCGACAGGGGACTATGGCTACACCTTC. The whole variable domain, filled in from reference TRBV7-2 and TRBJ1-2, reads GAGVSQSPSNKVTEKGKDVELRCDPISGHTALYWYRQSLGQGLEFLIYFQGNSAPDKSGLPSDRFSAERTGGSVSTLTIQRTQQEDSAVYLCASSLAAPTGDYGYTFGSGTRLTVV.

This clonotype was seen a few times. The rearrangement links TRBV14 to TRBJ2-5; 12 nucleotides line up with TRBD2. The V and J ends lost 1 base and 4 bases, in that order; junction bases with no gene match: 1. CDR3 length: 15 residues. Germline values: CDR1 SGHDN, CDR2 FVKESK. CDR3 region: CASSQGLAGVETQYF. The CDR3 DNA reads as TGTGCCAGCAGCCAAGGACTAGCGGGAGTAGAGACCCAGTACTTC.

This clonotype was found a few times. This chain links TRBV7-9 with TRBJ2-5; a weak D match, TRBD2 (6 bases). The CDR3 consists of 16 residues. V was trimmed by 5 bases and J by 3 bases, leaving 19 bases between them. The germline V gene has CDR1 SEHNR and CDR2 FQNEAQ (reference sequence). The CDR3 sequence is CASSPLPDYPEETQYF. In DNA, the CDR3 is TGTGCCAGCAGCCCCCTCCCGGACTATCCAGAAGAGACCCAGTACTTC.

In its sample, this clonotype was seen a few times. This chain joins TRBV15 and TRBJ2-2; TRBD2 agrees at 8 bases. From germline, CDR1 is LNHNV and CDR2 YYDKDF (reference sequence). J was trimmed by 7 bases and V by 0 bases; bases with no gene match: 4. The CDR3 length is 15 residues. The CDR3 DNA follows: TGTGCCACCAGCAGAGATCGTCTAGCGGGCGGGGAGCTGTTTTTT. This codes for CATSRDRLAGGELFF.

V is TRBV4-2 and J is TRBJ2-3, with 9 positions matching TRBD2. The CDR3 has 17 residues. J was trimmed by 6 bases and V by 1 base; bases with no gene match: 11. Germline loops: CDR1 LGHNA, CDR2 YNFKEQ. The CDR3 bases are TGTGCCAGCAGCCAAGGGGATAGCGGGAGACGTGGGGATACGCAGTATTTT. Protein product: CASSQGDSGRRGDTQYF.

This clonotype was observed a few times. The rearrangement joins TRBV20-1 to TRBJ2-3; TRBD2 matches 12 bases. J was trimmed by 4 bases and V by 5 bases; bases with no gene match: 7. The germline V gene encodes CDR1 DFQATT and CDR2 SNEGSKA (reference sequence). CDR3 length equals 15 residues. The CDR3 protein is CSARRLAGVADTQYF. CDR3 in DNA: TGCAGTGCTCGAAGACTAGCGGGAGTGGCAGATACGCAGTATTTT.

This clonotype was seen a handful of times. The rearrangement uses TRBV7-6 and TRBJ2-1; TRBD2 matches 13 bases. The germline V gene encodes CDR1 SGHVS and CDR2 FNYEAQ. V shed 5 bases, J shed 2 bases, and the junction held 9 bases outside the gene matches. The CDR3 totals 18 residues. The CDR3 coding sequence is TGTGCCAGCAGCCCCGGACTAGCGGGGGTACCGACCTACAATGAGCAGTTCTTC. Encoded protein: CASSPGLAGVPTYNEQFF.

This clonotype was counted at least ten times. The chain is built from TRBV7-8 and TRBJ2-3; D ambiguous. Trimming pared 1 base from V and 4 bases from J, leaving 6 bases between. The germline CDR1 and CDR2 sequences are SGHVS and FQNEAQ. CDR3 length: 13 residues. This CDR3 is CASSLGSADTQYF. The CDR3 bases are TGTGCCAGCAGCTTAGGGTCTGCAGATACGCAGTATTTT.

CDR3 in amino acids: CASSLTSGLHTDTQYF. For the CDR3, the DNA is TGTGCCAGCAGCCTGACTAGCGGGCTCCACACAGATACGCAGTATTTT. The chain is built from TRBV6-2 or TRBV6-3 and TRBJ2-3; 10 bases fit TRBD2. This CDR3 region has 16 residues. Germline trimming cut 6 bases from V and 2 bases from J; bases unmatched to any gene: 8. Per the germline V gene, CDR1 is MNHEY and CDR2 is SVGEGT.

This clonotype was seen at least ten times. This rearrangement joins TRBV6-2 or TRBV6-3 to TRBJ2-7; 7 bases are shared with TRBD1. V lost 5 bases, J lost 3 bases, and 4 bases stayed unmatched. In germline, CDR1 is MNHEY, CDR2 SVGEGT. CDR3 length: 13 residues. The CDR3, as DNA: TGTGCCAGCAGTCCCGGACAGGTCTACGAGCAGTACTTC. Amino acids: CASSPGQVYEQYF.

The chain joins TRBV27 to TRBJ2-7, with no clear D. The CDR3 has 13 residues. Germline V gene data show CDR1 as MNHEY and CDR2 as SMNVEV (reference sequence). Trimming stripped 2 bases from V and 5 bases from J, with 10 bases between. The CDR3 nucleotides read TGTGCCAGCAGTTTAGGAGTAGGTAACGAGCAGTACTTC. Protein sequence: CASSLGVGNEQYF.

The gene calls are TRBV19 and TRBJ2-7; D possibly corresponds to TRBD2 (5 bases). The CDR3 totals 15 residues. Germline lookup yields CDR1 LNHDA and CDR2 SQIVND (reference sequence). Trimming shortened V by 0 bases and J by 0 bases, and 9 bases separated the two germline ends. CDR3 coding DNA: TGTGCCAGTAGTATAGAATTTGGACTCTCCTACGAGCAGTACTTC. It yields the protein CASSIEFGLSYEQYF. Based on the CDR3 plus reference TRBV19 and TRBJ2-7, the full variable domain is DGGITQSPKYLFRKEGQNVTLSCEQNLNHDAMYWYRQDPGQGLRLIYYSQIVNDFQKGDIAEGYSVSREKKESFPLTVTSAQKNPTAFYLCASSIEFGLSYEQYFGPGTRLTVT.